This T cell receptor (beta chain) emerged from a study of OX40 agonist ivuxolimab in advanced cancers. Study-wide background: Of the participants, under 50% had some prior anti-PD-1, anti-PD-L1 or anti-CTLA-4 therapy, which was allowed. General study findings and limits: CD4+ and CD8+ blood T cells expanded clonally by week 6 at 0.1 to 3.0 mg/kg.

The method was immunoSEQ multiplex PCR; TCRdb's version includes in-frame clones alone and lacks a portion of them. The sample has 13,000 to 15,000 clones; 77% are singletons. This CDR3 is built from 13 residues. A remark on this clone: The antigen is undetermined.

This sequence was found in an adult with an advanced solid tumor such as melanoma, head and neck, liver or kidney cancer. The sample was CD4+ or CD8+ T cells sorted from blood, taken in a trial of the OX40 agonist ivuxolimab. This chain connects TRBV21-1 to TRBJ2-5. TRBV21-1 is listed as a pseudogene. CDR3 nucleotides: TGTGCCAGCAGCTCAACGGGCGGAGAGACCCAGTACTTC. Translated: CASSSTGGETQYF.